This record concerns one TCR beta chain sequence. The same CDR3 also results from other DNA sequences found in this sample. The sample comes from a study of blood T cell repertoires in COVID-19. At the level of the study: Acute and convalescent COVID-19 samples came from the United States, Italy and Spain.

Original processing notes: The authors estimated nucleated cell counts from reference gene primer amplification. The data were produced by immunoSEQ multiplex PCR, yet TCRdb's version contains in-frame clones alone and is incomplete. V, J and clone size are taken as reported in that table, and D and trimming were inferred from the DNA itself. The sample lists approximately 28,000 clones; 66% were seen once. The CDR3 contains 14 residues. Germline CDR1 MNHEY, CDR2 SVGAGI. Trimming took 6 bases from V and 5 from J; bases not matched to a gene: 4. The clonotype was recovered from a man aged 55-75 years with active or convalescent COVID-19. The sequencing input was peripheral blood. The chain links TRBV6-5 to TRBJ1-6, with 7 bases aligning to TRBD1. CDR3 amino acids: CASSPGQNNSPLHF. The CDR3, as DNA: TGTGCCAGCAGCCCGGGACAGAATAATTCACCCCTCCACTTT.